This T cell receptor (beta chain) was sequenced in a study of T-cell memory formation after mild COVID-19. Findings and limits, study-wide: SARS-CoV-2 specificity of second-wave clones peaking day 37 was unconfirmed. Most CD4+ clones that shrank were in CM and EM, while CD8+ ones turned up in EMRA.

As regards this clonotype: Its target is unknown.

Constant-segment-primed 5'RACE gave TCR alpha and TCR beta cDNA libraries with sample barcodes and UMIs. Via MiXCR, TCRdb re-called the 5' RACE reads, giving one row per CDR3 protein. In the table there are under 550,000 distinct CDR3 sequences, 15% to 20% of which are singletons. The source of this sequence is an adult woman who had mild COVID-19 (a few samples of this study predate the infection). Cell type and time point are not known. The sequencing input was PBMCs or a T cell subset sorted from them (not recorded which).

This CDR3 reads CASSLGGTGGNTGELFF. CDR3 coding DNA: TGTGCCAGCAGCTTAGGAGGGACAGGGGGTAACACCGGGGAGCTGTTTTTT. The chain uses TRBV7-2 and TRBJ2-2; the match to TRBD1 covers 11 bases. After removal of 1 base from V and 2 bases from J, the junction contained 3 bases not matched to a gene. The germline V gene encodes CDR1 SGHTA and CDR2 FQGNSA. The CDR3 runs 17 residues.